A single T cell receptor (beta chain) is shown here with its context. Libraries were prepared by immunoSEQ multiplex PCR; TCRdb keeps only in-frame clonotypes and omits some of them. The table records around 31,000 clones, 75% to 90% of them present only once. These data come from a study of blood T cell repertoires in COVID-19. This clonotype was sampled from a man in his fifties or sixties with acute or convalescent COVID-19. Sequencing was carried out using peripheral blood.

CDR3 bases: TGCGCCAGCAGCTTTACTAGCGGAGGAACCTACGAGCAGTACTTC. Its translation is CASSFTSGGTYEQYF. The rearrangement joins TRBV5-1 to TRBJ2-7, with 8 nucleotides matching TRBD2. CDR3 size: 15 residues. The V segment lost 2 bases and the J segment 2 bases; nucleotides outside the gene matches: 6. Germline lookup yields CDR1 SGHRS and CDR2 YFSETQ.